This is a list of T cell receptor beta chains from one sample in a study of blood T cell repertoires in COVID-19. Sequenced by immunoSEQ multiplex PCR; TCRdb stores in-frame clones only, minus some. The table has some 150,000 clones, 70% to 85% seen once. Sequences were obtained from peripheral blood. Source of these receptors: an elderly woman in a cohort sampled during active or convalescent COVID-19. Each CDR3 is given with its conserved first and last residue. The order of the fields is D gene, clone size, J gene, V gene, CDR3 protein, CDR3 DNA. A D gene is named only where the DNA matches it firmly. A row's size may be missing; if present it is once, few, many or a size class.

TRBD1,-,TRBJ1-5,TRBV7-2,CASSLATGGIQPQHF,TGTGCCAGCAGCTTAGCGACAGGGGGTATTCAGCCCCAGCATTTT
-,-,TRBJ1-3,TRBV18,CASSPTAGSSGNTIYF,TGTGCCAGCTCACCAACAGCAGGTAGCTCTGGAAACACCATATATTTT
TRBD1,-,TRBJ1-3,TRBV5-5,CASSRAPTGVSGNTIYF,TGTGCCAGCAGCAGAGCCCCAACAGGGGTATCCGGAAACACCATATATTTT
TRBD2,once,TRBJ2-1,TRBV7-3,CASSSGVGYNEQFF,TGTGCCAGCTCCAGCGGGGTGGGTTACAATGAGCAGTTCTTC
TRBD2,-,TRBJ2-1,TRBV5-1,CASRIRRGSSYNEQFF,TGCGCCAGCAGAATCCGGCGGGGGAGCTCCTACAATGAGCAGTTCTTC
-,-,TRBJ1-6,TRBV2,CASQVANSPLHF,TGTGCCTCTCAGGTTGCTAATTCACCCCTCCACTTT
TRBD1,-,TRBJ1-2,TRBV5-4,CASSVGTDTNYGYTF,TGTGCCAGCAGCGTCGGGACAGATACTAACTATGGCTACACCTTC
TRBD2,-,TRBJ2-1,TRBV5-4,CASSLDGGGADEQFF,TGTGCCAGCAGCTTGGATGGCGGGGGGGCTGATGAGCAGTTCTTC
TRBD1,-,TRBJ1-2,TRBV4-2,CASGDRGNYGYTF,TGTGCCAGCGGAGACAGGGGCAACTATGGCTACACCTTC
TRBD2,-,TRBJ2-7,TRBV18,CASSPRGGNEQYF,TGTGCCAGCTCACCCCGCGGGGGTAACGAGCAGTACTTC
-,once,TRBJ1-5,TRBV5-1,CASGPGHPDYSNQPQHF,TGCGCCAGCGGACCGGGACACCCGGATTATAGCAATCAGCCCCAGCATTTT
TRBD1,-,TRBJ1-2,TRBV6-1,CASSGRTTGGQANYGYTF,TGTGCCAGCAGTGGACGAACCACAGGGGGCCAAGCTAACTATGGCTACACCTTC
-,-,TRBJ1-5,TRBV30,CAWSVQGGQPQHF,TGTGCCTGGAGTGTGCAGGGTGGGCAGCCCCAGCATTTT
-,-,TRBJ2-1,TRBV7-9,CASQVWGVHNEQFF,TGTGCCAGCCAGGTGTGGGGGGTGCACAATGAGCAGTTCTTC
-,-,TRBJ1-5,TRBV19,CASRPRRERQPQHF,TGTGCCAGTAGACCTCGACGGGAGAGGCAGCCCCAGCATTTT
-,few,TRBJ1-2,TRBV7-2,CASSLAARGRGYTF,TGTGCCAGCAGCTTAGCAGCCCGGGGTCGCGGCTACACCTTC
-,-,TRBJ1-4,TRBV3-1/TRBV3-2,CASSQRGEEKLFF,TGTGCCAGCAGCCAGCGGGGGGAGGAAAAACTGTTTTTT
-,few,TRBJ1-1,TRBV20-1,CSASWNTEAFF,TGCAGTGCTAGCTGGAACACTGAAGCTTTCTTT
-,-,TRBJ2-7,TRBV7-9,CASSLVGQSEQYF,TGTGCCAGCAGCCTAGTCGGACAATCCGAGCAGTACTTC
TRBD1,once,TRBJ2-1,TRBV7-6,CASSSKYRGPISNEQFF,TGTGCCAGCAGCTCGAAATACAGGGGGCCTATTTCCAATGAGCAGTTCTTC
TRBD1,-,TRBJ2-5,TRBV5-4,CASSLPGQGQTQYF,TGTGCCAGCAGCTTACCGGGACAGGGCCAGACCCAGTACTTC
-,-,TRBJ1-1,TRBV18,CASSPPRGPVNTEAFF,TGTGCCAGCTCACCACCCAGGGGCCCGGTCAACACTGAAGCTTTCTTT
-,-,TRBJ1-5,TRBV9,CASSVGPNNQPQHF,TGTGCCAGCAGCGTAGGGCCAAACAATCAGCCCCAGCATTTT
-,-,TRBJ2-1,TRBV18,CASSPLIRGSYNEQFF,TGTGCCAGCTCACCACTCATCAGGGGCTCCTACAATGAGCAGTTCTTC
TRBD1,-,TRBJ1-2,TRBV15,CATSILTGVGYTF,TGTGCCACCAGCATACTGACAGGGGTCGGCTACACCTTC
TRBD1,-,TRBJ2-7,TRBV30,CAWNRGLGEQYF,TGTGCCTGGAACAGGGGGCTTGGCGAGCAGTACTTC
-,once,TRBJ1-2,TRBV5-1,CASSLGHLGNYGYTF,TGCGCCAGCAGTTTAGGACACTTAGGGAACTATGGCTACACCTTC
TRBD1,few,TRBJ1-2,TRBV7-9,CASSFKTGGLIYGYTF,TGTGCCAGCAGCTTTAAGACAGGGGGCTTAATTTATGGCTACACCTTC
TRBD2,once,TRBJ2-5,TRBV7-9,CASSGTGLAGETQYF,TGTGCCAGCAGCGGGACCGGGCTAGCGGGGGAGACCCAGTACTTC
-,-,TRBJ1-1,TRBV27,CASSFRPRGANTEAFF,TGTGCCAGCAGTTTCCGCCCCCGAGGCGCGAACACTGAAGCTTTCTTT
TRBD2,few,TRBJ2-1,TRBV5-1,CASSSRLPGLARGAYNEQFF,TGCGCCAGCAGCTCCCGGCTGCCAGGACTAGCACGGGGGGCATACAATGAGCAGTTCTTC
TRBD1,-,TRBJ1-3,TRBV4-1,CASSVQGAGGNTIYF,TGCGCCAGCAGCGTACAGGGGGCTGGTGGAAACACCATATATTTT
TRBD1,-,TRBJ1-1,TRBV7-9,CASSLDPDRGRGAFF,TGTGCCAGCAGCTTAGATCCGGACAGGGGAAGAGGAGCTTTCTTT
-,-,TRBJ1-2,TRBV30,CAWSRAGGYTF,TGTGCCTGGAGCAGGGCAGGAGGCTACACCTTC
-,once,TRBJ1-1,TRBV6-5,CASSYDRWAEAFF,TGTGCCAGCAGTTACGACAGGTGGGCTGAAGCTTTCTTT